The text below deals with one T cell receptor beta chain. The germline V gene encodes CDR1 GTSNPN and CDR2 SVGIG (reference sequence). CDR3 length: 13 amino acids. The V end was cut by 2 bases, the J end by 5 bases, with 12 bases between. The sample is drawn from a study of blood T cell repertoires in COVID-19. Study-level information: From the United States, Italy and Spain came samples of acute and convalescent COVID-19. From T cells, B-cell-depleted T cells, or PBMCs came the material, which was cDNA or gDNA.

Methods used by the authors: Estimated nucleated cell counts came from reference gene primer amplification. Assay: immunoSEQ multiplex PCR; the TCRdb copy retains only in-frame clones and omits some. Clone size and V and J calls were adopted from that table, with D and trimming inferred from the DNA. The sample consists of about 86,000 clones, around four fifths of them appearing once. The gene calls are TRBV30 and TRBJ1-2; weak D call: TRBD1 (5 bases). The sequenced sample consisted of peripheral blood. The sequence derives from a woman aged 80 or over with active or convalescent COVID-19. CDR3 sequence (DNA): TGTGCCTGGAGTCCGGGGGAGGGATATGGCTACACCTTC. Encoded protein: CAWSPGEGYGYTF.